This TCR beta chain was profiled in a study of cytomegalovirus exposure and HLA in healthy donors. The V gene's germline CDR1 is MGHDK and CDR2 SYGVNS. The CDR3 runs to 14 residues. V was pared by 4 bases and J by 0 bases, with 8 bases between. The PCR contained 60 Vbeta and 13 Jbeta primers. Sequencing used immunoSEQ multiplex PCR; TCRdb keeps in-frame clones, though not all of them. The sample has some 130,000 clones, 80% seen once. The chain employs TRBV25-1 and TRBJ2-3, with unresolved D. What was sequenced was PBMCs. The clonotype comes from a man between 25 and 39 years old in good health. CDR3 coding DNA: TGTGCCAGCAGTGTCGGTAAGAGCACAGATACGCAGTATTTT. Protein: CASSVGKSTDTQYF.